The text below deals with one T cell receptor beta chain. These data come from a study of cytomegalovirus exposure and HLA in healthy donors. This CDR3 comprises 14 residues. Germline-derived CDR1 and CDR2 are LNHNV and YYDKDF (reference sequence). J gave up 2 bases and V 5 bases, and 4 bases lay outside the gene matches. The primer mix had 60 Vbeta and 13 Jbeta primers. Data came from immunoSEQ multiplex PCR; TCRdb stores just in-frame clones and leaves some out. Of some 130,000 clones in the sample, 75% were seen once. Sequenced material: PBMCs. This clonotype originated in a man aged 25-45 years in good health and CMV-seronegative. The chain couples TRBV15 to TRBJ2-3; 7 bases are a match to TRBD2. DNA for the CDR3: TGTGCCACCAGCGGCCTAGCGGCCACAGATACGCAGTATTTT. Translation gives CATSGLAATDTQYF.